This T cell receptor beta chain was identified during a study of cytomegalovirus exposure and HLA in healthy donors. Findings and caveats of the study: As immune exposure information, only CMV serostatus was available. Per published reports, the classifier diagnosed cytomegalovirus status with high specificity and sensitivity.

A word on this clone: Its cognate antigen is unknown.

The PCR used 60 Vbeta and 13 Jbeta primers. Libraries were prepared by immunoSEQ multiplex PCR; TCRdb keeps only in-frame clonotypes and omits some of them. The profile covers about 120,000 clones, with 65% to 90% appearing a single time and about 10% taken by the ten largest. Material for sequencing was PBMCs. The receptor's source is a male donor in good health and CMV-seropositive.

Here the CDR3 reads CASSLGGADSQKQYF. As DNA, the CDR3 is TGTGCCAGCAGTTTAGGGGGGGCGGATTCGCAGAAGCAGTACTTC. The V gene is TRBV28, the J gene TRBJ2-7, with a weak D call TRBD2 (7 bases). CDR1 MDHEN and CDR2 SYDVKM come from the germline V gene. Trimming pared 2 bases from V and 8 bases from J, leaving 19 bases between. There are 15 residues in the CDR3.